These 13 T cell receptor beta chains were sequenced from one sample in a study of blood T cells in healthy people across ages. A second PCR of 7 to 11 cycles used a sample-barcoded 5' primer and a J-beta primer mix. Using its own MiXCR run on the 5' RACE reads, TCRdb lists one record per CDR3 protein. The sample yields more than 750,000 distinct CDR3 sequences, around 29% seen once. Separately, the same data were catalogued under a study of T cells of mothers and their children.

Material: blood. These receptor sequences come from a woman aged 40 to 50 in good health.

This clonotype was counted only a few times. V gene TRBV14 combines with J gene TRBJ2-1; D remains unclear. V gave up 0 bases and J gave up 10 bases, with 10 bases separating them. This CDR3 comprises 13 residues. Looked up from germline, CDR1 is SGHDN and CDR2 is FVKESK. The DNA for the CDR3 is TGTGCCAGCAGCCAAGATTTAAGAAGGGAGCAGTTCTTC. Its translation is CASSQDLRREQFF.

This clonotype turned up a few times. The chain has TRBV19 and TRBJ1-5; D is unresolved. Deletions cut 6 bases from V and 2 bases from J, with 14 bases between. Germline lookup yields CDR1 LNHDA and CDR2 SQIVND (reference sequence). The CDR3 runs 15 residues. Here the CDR3 DNA reads TGTGCCAGTAGGGACCGTATAGTCGGCAATCAGCCCCAGCATTTT. It is translated as CASRDRIVGNQPQHF.

This sequence joins TRBV28 and TRBJ2-1, with D tentatively TRBD1 or TRBD2 (5 bases each). The V end was cut by 5 bases, the J end by 10 bases, with 18 bases between. In germline, CDR1 is MDHEN, CDR2 SYDVKM. The CDR3 contains 14 residues. The CDR3 sequence is CASSPMPGPLEQFF. The CDR3 nucleotides read TGTGCCAGCAGTCCCATGCCGGGACCCCTAGAGCAGTTCTTC.

As concerns this clonotype: A much larger clone is a single base away; this may be a read error. V is TRBV7-8 and J is TRBJ2-3, with D unclear. Looked up from germline, CDR1 is SGHVS and CDR2 is FQNEAQ. The CDR3 has 14 amino acids. CDR3 DNA sequence: TGTGCCGGCAGCAGCCCCGACGGGACAGATACGCAGTATTTT. Translation: CAGSSPDGTDTQYF.

The chain joins TRBV5-1 to TRBJ2-3, with 11 bases lining up with TRBD1. Per the germline V gene, CDR1 is SGHRS and CDR2 is YFSETQ. The J segment lost 6 bases and the V segment lost 4 bases, leaving 4 bases of the junction unmatched. The CDR3 spans 14 residues. CDR3 sequence (DNA): TGCGCCAGCAGCACCGGGACAGGGGGGGATACGCAGTATTTT. Encoded protein: CASSTGTGGDTQYF.

The rearrangement links TRBV20-1 to TRBJ2-5; 10 positions match TRBD1. J lost 5 bases, V lost 3 bases, and 6 bases had no gene match. This CDR3 is 14 amino acids long. Germline assignment: CDR1 DFQATT and CDR2 SNEGSKA (reference sequence). The CDR3 sequence: CSARSDRGSETQYF. The CDR3 DNA reads as TGCAGTGCTAGGTCGGACAGGGGGTCGGAGACCCAGTACTTC.

The chain employs TRBV5-1 and TRBJ1-1; D call uncertain. Germline V gene data show CDR1 as SGHRS and CDR2 as YFSETQ. The CDR3 is made up of 14 amino acids. V lost 0 bases and J lost 2, with 8 bases in between. The DNA for the CDR3 is TGCGCCAGCAGCTTGGCCAACAGAAACACTGAAGCTTTCTTT. This gives the protein CASSLANRNTEAFF. The complete variable domain, with remaining parts taken from reference TRBV5-1 and TRBJ1-1, reads KAGVTQTPRYLIKTRGQQVTLSCSPISGHRSVSWYQQTPGQGLQFLFEYFSETQRNKGNFPGRFSGRQFSNSRSEMNVSTLELGDSALYLCASSLANRNTEAFFGQGTRLTVV.

The chain carries TRBV3-1 and TRBJ1-2; TRBD1 agrees at 7 bases. V dropped 3 bases and J dropped 8; count of bases not matched to a gene: 6. The CDR3 runs 13 residues. The germline gives CDR1 LGHDT, CDR2 YNNKEL (reference sequence). CDR3 region: CASSQDRRLGYTF. The CDR3 DNA reads TGTGCCAGCAGCCAGGACAGGCGCCTCGGCTACACCTTC. The full variable domain, completed using reference TRBV3-1 and TRBJ1-2, is DTAVSQTPKYLVTQMGNDKSIKCEQNLGHDTMYWYKQDSKKFLKIMFSYNNKELIINETVPNRFSPKSPDKAHLNLHINSLELGDSAVYFCASSQDRRLGYTFGSGTRLTVV.

This clonotype was detected only a few times. The chain links TRBV27 to TRBJ2-1; D gene unclear. The CDR3 covers 15 residues. V shed 1 base and J shed 9 bases, with 16 bases lying between them. Germline V lookup: CDR1 MNHEY, CDR2 SMNVEV (reference sequence). The CDR3 protein is CASSLWAASVVEQFF. The CDR3 DNA sequence: TGTGCCAGCAGTTTATGGGCTGCCTCGGTTGTTGAGCAGTTCTTC.

The chain combines TRBV6-1 with TRBJ2-1; the match to TRBD2 covers 10 bases. The germline V gene has CDR1 MNHNS and CDR2 SASEGT. V lost 1 base, J lost 14 bases, and 11 bases stayed unmatched. The CDR3 contains 15 residues. CDR3 bases: TGTGCCAGCAGTGAAGGGGCTAGCGGGGGCGACAGGGAGTTCTTC. Amino acids: CASSEGASGGDREFF.

The V and J genes are TRBV9 and TRBJ1-5, with D perhaps TRBD1 (5 bases). The CDR3 has 15 amino acids. Trimming cost V 4 bases and J 1 base, with 12 bases left between them. Germline-derived CDR1 and CDR2 are SGDLS and YYNGEE. This CDR3 reads CASSLGEVSNQPQHF. CDR3 nucleotides: TGTGCCAGCAGCCTGGGGGAGGTCAGCAATCAGCCCCAGCATTTT.

This clonotype has a count of ten or more. The chain employs TRBV7-3 and TRBJ2-7; 8 bases are shared with TRBD1. The CDR3 runs 17 residues. Trimming cost V 4 bases and J 0 bases; bases outside gene matches: 11. Germline assignment: CDR1 SGHTA and CDR2 FQGTGA. The CDR3 sequence: CASSCYRGTNYSYEQYF. In DNA form, the CDR3 reads TGTGCCAGCAGCTGCTACAGGGGGACAAACTACTCCTACGAGCAGTACTTC.

In regard to this clonotype: A single base separates this from a much larger clone, so it may be a read error. The gene calls are TRBV6-2 or TRBV6-3 and TRBJ2-1; D is perhaps TRBD1 or TRBD2 (5 bases each). There are 15 residues in the CDR3. V lost 5 bases to trimming and J lost 3 bases, with 14 bases between them. Germline-derived CDR1 and CDR2 are MNHEY and SVGEGT. The CDR3 bases are TGTGCCAGCAGTACCTTGGGACGAGACTACAATGAGCAGTTCTTC. This sequence encodes CASSTLGRDYNEQFF.